This is a list of T cell receptor beta chains from one sample in a study of T cells in Graves' hyperthyroidism and ophthalmopathy. From the multiplex PCR reads, TCRdb called clonotypes with MiXCR, one entry per CDR3 protein. The sample has about 680,000 distinct CDR3 sequences; roughly a third are singletons. The sequenced sample consisted of blood. The source is a woman in her thirties or forties with Graves' hyperthyroidism. The CDR3 runs from the conserved cysteine through the conserved F or W. The D gene is left open where the match is weak. The size entry is marked missing in some rows and otherwise reads once, few, many or a size class.

V: TRBV3-1; D: TRBD2; size: .; J: TRBJ2-7; length: 14; CDR3: CASSHGLAGGPRSF; DNA: TGTGCCAGCAGCCACGGACTAGCGGGAGGGCCAAGGAGTTTC
V: TRBV19; D: TRBD1; size: many; J: TRBJ1-1; length: 16; CDR3: CASSPRGGTANTEAFF; DNA: TGTGCCAGTAGTCCCAGGGGGGGGACAGCGAACACTGAAGCTTTCTTT
V: TRBV2; D: .; size: .; J: TRBJ1-2; length: 9; CDR3: CASSESYTF; DNA: TGTGCCAGCAGTGAGAGCTACACCTTC
V: TRBV10-3; D: .; size: few; J: TRBJ1-1; length: 14; CDR3: CASSTNGGYGEAFF; DNA: TGTGCCAGCAGTACAAATGGGGGGTACGGTGAAGCTTTCTTT
V: TRBV7-2; D: TRBD2; size: .; J: TRBJ2-1; length: 15; CDR3: CASSLRLAGADEQFF; DNA: TGTGCCAGCAGCTTAAGACTAGCGGGAGCTGATGAGCAGTTCTTC
V: TRBV19; D: .; size: .; J: TRBJ1-2; length: 13; CDR3: CASTTPGVHGYTF; DNA: TGTGCCAGTACCACCCCGGGGGTTCACGGCTACACCTTC
V: TRBV20-1; D: .; size: .; J: TRBJ1-1; length: 14; CDR3: CSAAGRRTNTEAFF; DNA: TGCAGTGCTGCCGGGAGGAGGACAAACACTGAAGCTTTCTTT
V: TRBV7-9; D: .; size: many; J: TRBJ1-1; length: 15; CDR3: CASSLTGTGITEAFF; DNA: TGTGCCAGCAGCTTAACAGGGACTGGGATAACTGAAGCTTTCTTT
V: TRBV12-5; D: TRBD1; size: .; J: TRBJ1-2; length: 15; CDR3: CASGLAQGEHYGYTF; DNA: TGTGCTAGTGGTTTGGCACAGGGGGAGCATTATGGCTACACCTTC
V: TRBV10-3; D: .; size: many; J: TRBJ1-2; length: 12; CDR3: CATLAGYYGYTF; DNA: TGTGCCACCCTCGCAGGGTACTATGGCTACACCTTC
V: TRBV7-2; D: .; size: .; J: TRBJ2-1; length: 15; CDR3: CASSLAIRSYNEQFF; DNA: TGTGCCAGCAGCTTAGCTATCCGATCCTACAATGAGCAGTTCTTC
V: TRBV12-3/TRBV12-4; D: TRBD1; size: .; J: TRBJ1-2; length: 16; CDR3: CASSSQGGQGAWGYTF; DNA: TGTGCCAGCAGCTCCCAGGGAGGACAGGGGGCATGGGGCTACACCTTC
V: TRBV7-9; D: .; size: few; J: TRBJ2-5; length: 15; CDR3: CASSPLQGIQETQYF; DNA: TGTGCCAGCAGCCCCCTCCAGGGGATTCAAGAGACCCAGTACTTC
V: TRBV7-2; D: .; size: many; J: TRBJ2-2; length: 13; CDR3: CASSLVSTGELFF; DNA: TGTGCCAGCAGCTTAGTGTCCACCGGGGAGCTGTTTTTT
V: TRBV29-1; D: TRBD1; size: many; J: TRBJ1-1; length: 11; CDR3: CSVVGGLEAFF; DNA: TGCAGCGTTGTAGGGGGCTTAGAAGCTTTCTTT
V: TRBV10-3; D: TRBD1; size: many; J: TRBJ2-5; length: 11; CDR3: CAIQPQGAQYF; DNA: TGTGCCATCCAACCGCAGGGGGCCCAGTACTTC
V: TRBV5-6; D: TRBD1; size: .; J: TRBJ1-4; length: 16; CDR3: CASSQTGTATNEKLFF; DNA: TGTGCCAGCAGTCAAACCGGGACAGCAACTAATGAAAAACTGTTTTTT
V: TRBV6-5; D: .; size: .; J: TRBJ2-5; length: 15; CDR3: CASSDTGAGGETQYF; DNA: TGTGCCAGCAGTGATACAGGGGCCGGGGGAGAGACCCAGTACTTC
V: TRBV2; D: TRBD1; size: .; J: TRBJ1-2; length: 13; CDR3: CASAGQGAGGYTF; DNA: TGTGCCAGCGCGGGACAGGGGGCCGGTGGCTACACCTTC
V: TRBV12-3/TRBV12-4; D: .; size: few; J: TRBJ2-2; length: 15; CDR3: CASSLAVVGTGELFF; DNA: TGTGCCAGCAGTTTGGCCGTCGTTGGGACCGGGGAGCTGTTTTTT
V: TRBV19; D: .; size: few; J: TRBJ1-2; length: 16; CDR3: CASSIGARGSNYGYTF; DNA: TGTGCCAGTAGTATTGGGGCCCGAGGCAGTAACTATGGCTACACCTTC